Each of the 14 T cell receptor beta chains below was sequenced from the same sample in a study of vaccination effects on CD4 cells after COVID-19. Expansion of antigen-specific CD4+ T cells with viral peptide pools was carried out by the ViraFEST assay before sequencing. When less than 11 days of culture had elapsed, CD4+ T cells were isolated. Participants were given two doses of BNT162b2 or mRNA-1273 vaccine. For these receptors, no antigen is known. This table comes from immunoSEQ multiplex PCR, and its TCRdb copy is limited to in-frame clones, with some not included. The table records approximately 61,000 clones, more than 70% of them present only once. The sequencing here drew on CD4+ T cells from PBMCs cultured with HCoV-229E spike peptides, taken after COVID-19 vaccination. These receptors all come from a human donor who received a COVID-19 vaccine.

CDR3 region: CATSDRDTGSSSYNEQFF. CDR3 sequence (DNA): TGTGCCACCAGTGATAGGGATACAGGGTCATCCTCGTACAATGAGCAGTTCTTC. The V and J genes are TRBV24-1 and TRBJ2-1, with a tentative D call TRBD1 (6 bases). The V gene's germline CDR1 is KGHDR and CDR2 SFDVKD. Trimming stripped 3 bases from V and 4 bases from J, with 21 bases between. The CDR3 runs 18 residues.

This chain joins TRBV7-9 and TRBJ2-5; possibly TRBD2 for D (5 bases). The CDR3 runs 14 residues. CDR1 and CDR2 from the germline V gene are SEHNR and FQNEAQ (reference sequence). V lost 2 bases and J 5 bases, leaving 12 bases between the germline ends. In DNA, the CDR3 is TGTGCCAGCAGCTTATCAGGCCAGCGGGAGACCCAGTACTTC. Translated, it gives CASSLSGQRETQYF.

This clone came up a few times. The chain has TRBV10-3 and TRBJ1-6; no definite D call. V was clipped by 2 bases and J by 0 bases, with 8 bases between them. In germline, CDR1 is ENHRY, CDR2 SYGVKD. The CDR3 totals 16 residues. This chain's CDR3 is CAISELGSSYNSPLHF. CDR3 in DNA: TGTGCCATCAGTGAGCTAGGGAGCTCCTATAATTCACCCCTCCACTTT.

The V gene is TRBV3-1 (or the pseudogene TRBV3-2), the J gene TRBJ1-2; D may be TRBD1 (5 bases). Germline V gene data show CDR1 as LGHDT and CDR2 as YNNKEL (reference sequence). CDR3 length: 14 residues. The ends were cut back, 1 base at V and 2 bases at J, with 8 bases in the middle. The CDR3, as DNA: TGTGCCAGCAGCCAAGTGACAGACAACTATGGCTACACCTTC. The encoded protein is CASSQVTDNYGYTF.

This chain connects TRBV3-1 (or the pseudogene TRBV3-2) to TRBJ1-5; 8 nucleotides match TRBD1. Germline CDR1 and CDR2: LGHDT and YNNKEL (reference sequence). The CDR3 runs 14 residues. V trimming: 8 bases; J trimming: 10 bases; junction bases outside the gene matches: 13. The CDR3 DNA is TGTGCCAGCGAGCCAAGTAGCAGGGGGCATCCCCAGCATTTT. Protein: CASEPSSRGHPQHF.

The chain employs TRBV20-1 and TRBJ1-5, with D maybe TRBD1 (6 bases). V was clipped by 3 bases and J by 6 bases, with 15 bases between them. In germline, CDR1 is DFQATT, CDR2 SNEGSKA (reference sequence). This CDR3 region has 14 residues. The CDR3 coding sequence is TGCAGTGCTAGTAGGATGGGGGCCGGTCAGCCCCAGCATTTT. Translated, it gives CSASRMGAGQPQHF.

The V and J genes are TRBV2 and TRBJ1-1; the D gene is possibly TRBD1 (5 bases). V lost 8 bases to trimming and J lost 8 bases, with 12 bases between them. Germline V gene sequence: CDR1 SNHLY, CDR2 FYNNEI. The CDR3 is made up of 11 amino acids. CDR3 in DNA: TGTGCCAGCCGTTCTGAGGGGGAAGCTTTCTTT. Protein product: CASRSEGEAFF. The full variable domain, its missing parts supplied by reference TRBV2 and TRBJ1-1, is EPEVTQTPSHQVTQMGQEVILRCVPISNHLYFYWYRQILGQKVEFLVSFYNNEISEKSEIFDDQFSVERPDGSNFTLKIRSTKLEDSAMYFCASRSEGEAFFGQGTRLTVV.

CDR3 sequence: CASSLALGQIYEQYV. The CDR3 coding sequence is TGTGCCAGCAGCTTGGCACTGGGGCAGATCTACGAGCAGTACGTC. The chain employs TRBV5-5 and TRBJ2-7; a possible D gene is TRBD1 (5 bases). Trimming removed 0 bases from V and 3 bases from J, with 13 bases in between. The CDR3 consists of 15 residues. CDR1 is SGHKS and CDR2 is YYEKEE in the germline V gene (reference sequence).

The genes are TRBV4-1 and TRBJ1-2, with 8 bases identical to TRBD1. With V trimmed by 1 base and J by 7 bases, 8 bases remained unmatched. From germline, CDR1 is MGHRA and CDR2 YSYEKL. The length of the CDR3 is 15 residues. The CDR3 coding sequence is TGCGCCAGCAGCCAAGTTGATGGGACAGGCGCTGGCTACACCTTC. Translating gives CASSQVDGTGAGYTF.

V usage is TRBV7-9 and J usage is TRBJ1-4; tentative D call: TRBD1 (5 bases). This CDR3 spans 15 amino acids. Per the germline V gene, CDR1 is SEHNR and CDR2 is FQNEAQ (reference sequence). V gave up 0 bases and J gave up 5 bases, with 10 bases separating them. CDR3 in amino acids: CASSLAGQGNEKLFF. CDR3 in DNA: TGTGCCAGCAGCTTAGCCGGACAAGGGAATGAAAAACTGTTTTTT.

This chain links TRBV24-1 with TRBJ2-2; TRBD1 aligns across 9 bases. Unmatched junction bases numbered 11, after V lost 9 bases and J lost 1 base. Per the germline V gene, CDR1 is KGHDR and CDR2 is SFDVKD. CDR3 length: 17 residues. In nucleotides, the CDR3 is TGTGCCACCCGGTCCCCCCCGGGACAGGGGAACACCGGGGAGCTGTTTTTT. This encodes CATRSPPGQGNTGELFF.

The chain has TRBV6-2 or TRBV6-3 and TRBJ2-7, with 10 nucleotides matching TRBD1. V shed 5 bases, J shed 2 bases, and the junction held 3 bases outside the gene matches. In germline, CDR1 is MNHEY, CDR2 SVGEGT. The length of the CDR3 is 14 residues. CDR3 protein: CASSRGTGAYEQYV. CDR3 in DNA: TGTGCCAGCAGTCGCGGGACAGGGGCCTACGAGCAGTACGTC.

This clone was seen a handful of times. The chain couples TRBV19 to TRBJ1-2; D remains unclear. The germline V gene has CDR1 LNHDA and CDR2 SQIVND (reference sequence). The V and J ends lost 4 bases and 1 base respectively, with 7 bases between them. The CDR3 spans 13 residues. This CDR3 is CASSTQINYGYTF. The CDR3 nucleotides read TGTGCCAGTAGTACTCAGATTAACTATGGCTACACCTTC.

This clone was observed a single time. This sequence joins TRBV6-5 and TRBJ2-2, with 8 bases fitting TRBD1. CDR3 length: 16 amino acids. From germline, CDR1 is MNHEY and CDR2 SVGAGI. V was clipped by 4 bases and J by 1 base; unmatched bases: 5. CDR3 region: CASSSPGTGNTGELFF. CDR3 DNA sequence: TGTGCCAGCAGTTCCCCCGGGACAGGGAACACCGGGGAGCTGTTTTTT.